This TCR beta chain was documented in a study of cytomegalovirus exposure and HLA in healthy donors (dated by TCRdb to the late 2010s). At the level of the whole study: In an earlier analysis of 450 to 750 of the donors, under 300 Gb of sequence data and approximately 120 million unique TCR beta sequences from approximately 180 million T cells were reported. The study used immunosequencing to profile the T cell repertoires of several hundred subjects and linked those repertoires to cytomegalovirus serostatus. Donor age, sex, ethnicity and CMV serostatus were compiled together with the repertoire data. Besides the first cohort of around 700 subjects, a separate validation cohort made up of some 110 different subjects was used. Genome-wide SNP genotypes for about 60% of the 666 donors were used in a later genetic analysis, which treated that subset as a discovery cohort. Among a few hundred genotyped donors of the cohort, an average of approximately 240,000 unique TCR beta nucleotide sequences were sequenced per donor, 15% to 20% of them non-productive. Typing coverage varied by locus: about 620-640 donors for A, B, C, DRB1 and DQB1; more than 500 for DQA1; about 600 for DPA1; around 490 for DPB1. An earlier analysis of a few hundred of the donors applied high-throughput TCR beta sequencing to assess whether each TCR beta V gene segment acted as functional or pseudogenic. The aim of the study was to test whether cataloging public T cell receptors could identify signatures of past pathogen exposure. The study combined high-throughput TCR immunosequencing, statistical association of individual TCRs with disease status, and machine learning to predict cytomegalovirus infection status. Class I and class II HLA loci were covered by the typing at four-digit resolution. In the later analysis, no new phenotypic data were used to find candidate immune exposures; instead, reliance was placed on TCR beta sequences and their occurrence across donors. An early release covering 500 to 750 HLA-typed donors comprised 250 to 350 gigabases of sequencing data and around 86 million unique TCR sequences. A later analysis re-examined previously published TCR beta repertoires from around 670 donors and added high-resolution HLA genotyping to investigate patterns of TCR occurrence. Because of strong linkage in the cohort, roughly five DR-DQ haplotypes were treated as single units for association and clustering. Among the approximately 400 genotyped donors, about 85% belonged to the genetic ancestry cluster associated with self-reported Caucasian donors. Every discovery cohort repertoire had been produced on one sequencing platform. Results the study describes overall, beyond this receptor: A further reported finding was that TCR beta sequences accurately predicted the HLA-A and HLA-B alleles for most subjects in the first cohort. Some IMGT-functional V segments, including TRBV6-2 and TRBV6-3, could not be distinguished by the 87-base-pair reads and were therefore excluded. In a later analysis, more than 15,000 TCR beta sequences were associated with specific HLA alleles at a false discovery rate of 0.05. The study listed 170 or so TCR beta chains as associated with cytomegalovirus. The sequencing pipeline was judged likely to have produced a cluster of highly shared sequence variants as a technical artifact. Several of the top co-occurrence clusters appeared to be linked to parvovirus B19, influenza, CMV and Epstein-Barr virus, according to a later analysis. Most CMV-associated TCR beta chains appeared to be HLA-restricted in a later analysis, and the HLA associations seemed to be driven largely by CMV exposure. In both the original and validation cohorts, the classifier was reported to diagnose cytomegalovirus status with high specificity and sensitivity. A few of the identified cytomegalovirus-associated TCR beta chains were confirmed in vitro to be specific for cytomegalovirus antigens. Fewer than 20 rarely observed V segments, including chromosome 9 orphons, were excluded from the earlier analysis of several hundred of the donors because counts were too low. According to a later analysis, TCR association rates differed among HLA loci, with DRB1 alleles showing the most associated TCRs and HLA-C alleles showing the fewest. CMV serostatus was the only immune exposure information available for the cohort. Strong co-occurrence of HLA alleles, especially DR and DQ, made assigning TCR associations to individual alleles difficult. The presence/absence analyses assumed that sequencing depth was roughly uniform across donors, and that assumption may not be true. In an earlier analysis of roughly 500 of the donors, most TCR beta V segments appeared in productive rearrangements about 87% or about 30% of the time, broadly matching IMGT annotations. An association between a missense DCLRE1C variant and V-gene and J-gene trimming of TCR beta chains was found in a later genetic analysis and replicated in an independent cohort. The authors suggested that the approach could potentially be generalized to other disease states and immunological phenotypes. Only TCR beta chains were sequenced in this cohort, and the absence of alpha or paired-chain data limited detectable features. HLA typing was unavailable for some donors at each locus, so association tests used only the typed subset. While some public TCRs were present in many individuals, most TCR sequences turned up only very rarely across donors. In a later genetic analysis, fewer N-insertions in productive TCRs were reported among donors in an Asian-associated ancestry cluster than the roughly 710-donor mean. Linkage disequilibrium might explain the correlated functional status among segregating V segments, but an unknown experimental factor could not be ruled out. In a later analysis, HLA-associated TCR beta chains showed more clonal expansion and lower generation probabilities than non-associated chains that were equally common.

The cohort consisted of 650 to 850 healthy bone marrow donors. All cohort members were sampled while nominally healthy, although unrecorded immune exposures were likely present. The donor tested CMV seropositive, placing the donor among the roughly 300 seropositive members of the cohort. A peripheral blood sample was collected from each donor, and TCR beta sequencing was performed on peripheral blood mononuclear cells. Genomic DNA extraction from the blood cell samples was performed with the Qiagen DNeasy Blood Extraction Kit. Its CDR3 holds 13 amino acids, cysteine through phenylalanine. Only CDR3 DNA is held: 39 bases, read in frame from base 1. Via the germline V gene, CDR1 is SGDLS and CDR2 YYNGEE. The junction carries 8 bases between V and J, which are trimmed by 0 bases and 5 bases respectively. This clone was seen a few times. Its antigen specificity is not known. Base qualities are not at hand, and no much larger clone is one base apart. Other DNA sequences from this sample encode an identical CDR3 as well.

The receptor library was made with the immunoSEQ multiplex PCR assay. The multiplex PCR relied on a mix of 60 forward primers for TCR Vbeta segments and 13 reverse primers for TCR Jbeta segments. The CDR3 region of rearranged TCR beta genes was amplified from genomic DNA by a multiplex PCR assay. On the Illumina HiSeq System, the amplified TCR beta libraries were sequenced as 87-base-pair reads. In the source study's methods: In a later analysis, 77 million or so unique TCR beta chains were counted across the roughly 700 repertoires, and roughly 11 million of these chains were shared by at least two donors. A nearest-neighbor algorithm error-corrected the raw reads and collapsed the reads into unique sequences, merging closely related sequences to remove PCR and sequencing errors. Alignment of CDR3 sequences to IMGT reference sequences was used to assign V, D and J gene segments. For a sequence to be retained, a match of at least six nucleotides to both a V gene segment and a J gene segment was required. A rearrangement counted as productive if the CDR3 had no stop codons and remained in frame with V and J, and every other rearrangement counted as non-productive. Following IMGT convention, CDR3 was defined as the stretch from the second conserved V-encoded cysteine to the conserved J-encoded phenylalanine. In an earlier analysis of more than 550 of the donors, sequences lacking an unambiguous match to a single V gene segment were excluded. An earlier analysis of some 500 of the donors classified V segments as functional when productive rearrangements were above 56.7% and as segregating when the standard deviation between donors was above 5%. A statistical classification framework was built to diagnose cytomegalovirus status from the catalog of TCR beta chain sequences. A later analysis assigned V and J genes by comparing TCR nucleotide sequences with IMGT/GENE-DB human TR gene sequences. In a later analysis, CDR3 sequences and most-parsimonious VDJ recombination scenarios were assigned using the TCRdist pipeline. In a later analysis, each TCR beta chain was defined by its CDR3 amino acid sequence together with its V-gene family, and reads without a unique V-gene family were excluded. As a way to deal with suspected cross-contamination and a sequencing artifact, a later analysis dropped 450 to 600 nucleotide sequences that were highly shared and had low generation probability. For each public chain, a later analysis derived a clonal expansion index from normalized ranks of inferred template counts within each repertoire. In a later analysis, generation probabilities were computed with a VDJ recombination model fitted to out-of-frame rearrangements, and the resulting probabilities were checked against IGoR. In a later analysis, TCR-TCR, TCR-HLA and TCR-CMV co-occurrence was scored with hypergeometric tests, and a repertoire-size bias correction was applied to TCR pairs. A later analysis estimated false discovery rates by permuting HLA or CMV assignments 20 times. In a later analysis, co-occurring TCRs were grouped using DBSCAN, with TCRdist sequence similarity added in when clustering inside HLA-allele-positive subsets. For co-occurrence clustering, repertoires with fewer than 30,000 or more than 120,000 public chains were excluded, along with a handful of repertoires with anomalous nucleotide sharing. TCRdb mirrors the immuneACCESS table, restricted to in-frame sequences. Some clones are absent from its copies; in checked studies, under half trace to an unresolved V gene, and the reason for the others is unknown. V and J calls and clone size are those listed in that table; D and trimming were worked out from the DNA. The sample includes roughly 100,000 clones, with around 10% observed a single time. 5.5% to 7.5% of the sample comes from the top ten.

The specimen sequenced was PBMCs. This receptor chain uses TRBV9 and TRBJ1-1, with no confidently assigned D gene. The receptor was isolated from a man aged 35 to 55 in good health and CMV-seropositive. CDR3 region: CASSVGGETEAFF. The DNA is as follows: TGTGCCAGCAGCGTAGGTGGAGAGACTGAAGCTTTCTTT.